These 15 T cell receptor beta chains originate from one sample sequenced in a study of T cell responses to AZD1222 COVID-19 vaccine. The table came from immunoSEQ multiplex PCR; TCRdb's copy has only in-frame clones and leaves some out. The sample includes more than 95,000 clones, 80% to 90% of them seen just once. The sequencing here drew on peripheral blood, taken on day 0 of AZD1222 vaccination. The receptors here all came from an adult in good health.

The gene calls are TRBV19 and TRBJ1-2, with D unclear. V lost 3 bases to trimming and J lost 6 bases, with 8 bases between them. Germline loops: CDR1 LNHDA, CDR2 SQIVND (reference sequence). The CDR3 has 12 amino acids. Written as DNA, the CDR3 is TGTGCCAGTAGTATCCAGTGGGATGGCTACACCTTC. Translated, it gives CASSIQWDGYTF.

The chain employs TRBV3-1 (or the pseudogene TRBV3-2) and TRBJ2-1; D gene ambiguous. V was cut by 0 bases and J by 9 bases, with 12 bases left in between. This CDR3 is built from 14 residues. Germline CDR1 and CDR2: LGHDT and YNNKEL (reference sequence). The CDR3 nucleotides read TGTGCCAGCAGCCAAGATCGAGGTGGCCGTGAGCAGTTCTTC. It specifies CASSQDRGGREQFF.

The CDR3 DNA is TGTGCCAGCAGCCAACCACTACGGCAGCGGTACGAGCAGTACTTC. Translated: CASSQPLRQRYEQYF. The rearrangement links TRBV14 to TRBJ2-7, with D possibly matching TRBD2 (5 bases). This CDR3 has 15 residues. Trimming removed 2 bases at V and 4 bases at J, with 15 bases between. Germline V lookup: CDR1 SGHDN, CDR2 FVKESK.

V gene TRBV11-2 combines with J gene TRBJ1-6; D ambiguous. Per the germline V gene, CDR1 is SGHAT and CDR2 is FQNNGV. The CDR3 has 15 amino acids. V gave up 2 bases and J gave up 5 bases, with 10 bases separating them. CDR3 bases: TGTGCCAGCAGCTTACGCAGGCTCGATAATTCACCCCTCCACTTT. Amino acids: CASSLRRLDNSPLHF.

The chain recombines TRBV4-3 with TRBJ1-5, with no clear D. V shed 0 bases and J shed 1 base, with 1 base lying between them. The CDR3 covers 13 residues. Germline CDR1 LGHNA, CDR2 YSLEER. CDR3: CASSQESNQPQHF. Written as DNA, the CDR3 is TGCGCCAGCAGCCAAGAAAGCAATCAGCCCCAGCATTTT.

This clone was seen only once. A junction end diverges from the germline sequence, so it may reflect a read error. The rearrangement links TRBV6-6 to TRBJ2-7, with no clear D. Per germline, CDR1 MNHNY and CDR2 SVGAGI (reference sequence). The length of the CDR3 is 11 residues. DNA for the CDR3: TGTGCCACCAGTGAGACCTACGAGCAGTACTTC. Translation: CATSETYEQYF.

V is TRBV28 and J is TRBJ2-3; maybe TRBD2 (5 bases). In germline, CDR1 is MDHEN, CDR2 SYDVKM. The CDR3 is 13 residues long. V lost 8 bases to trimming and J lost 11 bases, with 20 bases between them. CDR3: CASERRSKDWQYF. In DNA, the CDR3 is TGTGCCAGCGAGAGACGGAGTAAGGACTGGCAGTATTTT.

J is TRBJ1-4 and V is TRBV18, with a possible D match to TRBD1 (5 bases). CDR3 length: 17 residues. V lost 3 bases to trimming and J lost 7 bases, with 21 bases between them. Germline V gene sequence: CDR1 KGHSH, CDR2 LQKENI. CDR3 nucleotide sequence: TGTGCCAGCTCACCCGTCCTGGAGGGGCGGGTTTTTGAAAAACTGTTTTTT. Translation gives CASSPVLEGRVFEKLFF.

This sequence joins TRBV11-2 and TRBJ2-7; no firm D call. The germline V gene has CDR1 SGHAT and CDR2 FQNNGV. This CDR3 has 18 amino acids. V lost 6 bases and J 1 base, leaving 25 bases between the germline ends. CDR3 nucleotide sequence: TGTGCCAGCAGTGCAGCCTCCAGTGCTTCATATGGATCCTACGAGCAGTACTTC. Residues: CASSAASSASYGSYEQYF. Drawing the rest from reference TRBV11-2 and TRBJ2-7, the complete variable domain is EAGVAQSPRYKIIEKRQSVAFWCNPISGHATLYWYQQILGQGPKLLIQFQNNGVVDDSQLPKDRFSAERLKGVDSTLKIQPAKLEDSAVYLCASSAASSASYGSYEQYFGPGTRLTVT.

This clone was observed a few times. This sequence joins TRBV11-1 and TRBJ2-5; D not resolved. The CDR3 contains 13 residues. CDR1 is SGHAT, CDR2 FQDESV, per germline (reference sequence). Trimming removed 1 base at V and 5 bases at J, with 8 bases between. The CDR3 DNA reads TGTGCCAGCAGCTTAGACGTCCCGGAGACCCAGTACTTC. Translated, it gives CASSLDVPETQYF.

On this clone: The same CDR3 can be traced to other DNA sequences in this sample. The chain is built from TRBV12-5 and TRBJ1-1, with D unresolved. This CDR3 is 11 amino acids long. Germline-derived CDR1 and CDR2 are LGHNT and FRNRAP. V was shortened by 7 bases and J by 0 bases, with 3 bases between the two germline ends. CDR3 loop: CASVMNTEAFF. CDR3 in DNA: TGTGCTAGTGTAATGAACACTGAAGCTTTCTTT. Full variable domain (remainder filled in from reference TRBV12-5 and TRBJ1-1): DARVTQTPRHKVTEMGQEVTMRCQPILGHNTVFWYRQTMMQGLELLAYFRNRAPLDDSGMPKDRFSAEMPDATLATLKIQPSEPRDSAVYFCASVMNTEAFFGQGTRLTVV.

The CDR3 DNA reads TGTGCCAGCAGCGATTCTGGTAGCGGTAAATCCTACGAGCAGTACTTC. Protein: CASSDSGSGKSYEQYF. The rearrangement joins TRBV7-6 to TRBJ2-7; TRBD2 is a possible D gene (6 bases). Germline V lookup: CDR1 SGHVS, CDR2 FNYEAQ. Deletions cut 5 bases from V and 1 base from J, with 18 bases between. The CDR3 spans 16 residues.

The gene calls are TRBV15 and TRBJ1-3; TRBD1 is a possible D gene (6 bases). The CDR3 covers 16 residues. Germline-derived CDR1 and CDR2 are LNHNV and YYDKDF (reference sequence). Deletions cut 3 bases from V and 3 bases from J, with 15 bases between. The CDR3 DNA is TGTGCCACCAGCAGTCGCGGGACAACGGGTGGAAACACCATATATTTT. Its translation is CATSSRGTTGGNTIYF.

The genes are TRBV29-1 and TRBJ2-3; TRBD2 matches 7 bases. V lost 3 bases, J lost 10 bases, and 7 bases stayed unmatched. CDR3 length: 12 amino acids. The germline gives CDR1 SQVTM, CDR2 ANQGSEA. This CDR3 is CSVEGGNQAQYF. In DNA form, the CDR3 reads TGCAGCGTTGAGGGGGGGAATCAGGCGCAGTATTTT.

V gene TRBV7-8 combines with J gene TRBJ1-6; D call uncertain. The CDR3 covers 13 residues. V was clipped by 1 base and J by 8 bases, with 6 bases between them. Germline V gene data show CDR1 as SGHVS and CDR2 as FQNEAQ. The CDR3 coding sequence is TGTGCCAGCAGCTTAGTACCGGATTCACCCCTCCACTTT. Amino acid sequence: CASSLVPDSPLHF.